Detailed here is one T cell receptor (beta chain). The data stem from a study of cytomegalovirus exposure and HLA in healthy donors. Measured with immunoSEQ multiplex PCR; TCRdb has only the in-frame clones, and not every one. Found here are 95,000 to 150,000 clones, 85% to 90% of them singletons; the top ten hold around 1.1%. Looked up from germline, CDR1 is MNHEY and CDR2 is SVGAGI. The CDR3 length is 15 residues. Trimming left V 0 bases short and J 5 bases short, with 13 bases between. Sequencing was done on a sample of PBMCs. This chain joins TRBV6-5 and TRBJ1-1; possibly TRBD1 for D (5 bases). The origin of this receptor is a woman under 30 in good health and CMV-seronegative. The CDR3 protein is CASSYSPGVGTEAFF. DNA for the CDR3: TGTGCCAGCAGTTACTCGCCGGGGGTTGGGACTGAAGCTTTCTTT.